This T cell receptor beta chain stems from a study of tumor and adjacent non-tumor tissue in lung cancer. Overall study context: The patients, approximately nine men and 4 or 5 women, were roughly 31 to 85 with stage I to III disease. Each sample yielded 3.5 million to 5 million productive TCRbeta reads on average. Broader study findings: Shorter survival was associated with higher TCR diversity in tumors. Tumor tissue had significantly higher TCR diversity than normal lung.

The CDR3 runs 13 residues. The germline V gene encodes CDR1 SGHRS and CDR2 YFSETQ. This clonotype came up once. Its antigen is as yet unknown. Relative to the germline gene, one junction end is altered; a read error may explain this. The library came from three nested PCR rounds adapted from ARM-PCR protocols. MiXCR was run by TCRdb on the multiplex PCR reads, yielding one entry per CDR3 protein. The data hold 90,000 or so distinct CDR3 sequences, with around 65% observed a single time. This sample's RNA came from whole unsorted tissue. J is TRBJ2-3 and V is TRBV5-1; unclear D gene. Source material: lung tumor tissue. This TCR was sampled from a man in his sixties or seventies with non-small cell lung cancer. CDR3: CSSRTSAPDTQYF. The CDR3 nucleotides read TGCTCCAGCAGAACCTCCGCACCAGATACGCAGTATTTT.